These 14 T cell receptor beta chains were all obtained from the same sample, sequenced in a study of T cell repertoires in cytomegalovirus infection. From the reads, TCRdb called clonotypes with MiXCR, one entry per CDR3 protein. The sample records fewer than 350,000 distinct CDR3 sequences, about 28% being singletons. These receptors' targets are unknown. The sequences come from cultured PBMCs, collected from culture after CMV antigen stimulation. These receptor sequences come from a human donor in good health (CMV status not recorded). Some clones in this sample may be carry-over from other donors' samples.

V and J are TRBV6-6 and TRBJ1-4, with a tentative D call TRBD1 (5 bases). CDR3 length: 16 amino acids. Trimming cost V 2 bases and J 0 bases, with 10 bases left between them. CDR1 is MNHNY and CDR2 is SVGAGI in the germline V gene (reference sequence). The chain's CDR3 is CASSYLDRPTNEKLFF. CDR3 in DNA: TGTGCCAGCAGTTACCTAGACAGACCAACTAATGAAAAACTGTTTTTT.

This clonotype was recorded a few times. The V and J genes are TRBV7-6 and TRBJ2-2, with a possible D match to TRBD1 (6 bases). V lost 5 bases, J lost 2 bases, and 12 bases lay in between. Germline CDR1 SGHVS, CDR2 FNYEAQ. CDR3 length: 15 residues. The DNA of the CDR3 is TGTGCCAGCAGCGTGGACAGACTTAACACCGGGGAGCTGTTTTTT. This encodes CASSVDRLNTGELFF.

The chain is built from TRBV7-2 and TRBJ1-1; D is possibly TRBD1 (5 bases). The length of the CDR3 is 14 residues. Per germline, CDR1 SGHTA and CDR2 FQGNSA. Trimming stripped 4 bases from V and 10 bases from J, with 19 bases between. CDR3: CASSSTSRGTPAFF. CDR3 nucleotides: TGTGCCAGCAGCTCAACTTCTCGAGGGACTCCAGCTTTCTTT.

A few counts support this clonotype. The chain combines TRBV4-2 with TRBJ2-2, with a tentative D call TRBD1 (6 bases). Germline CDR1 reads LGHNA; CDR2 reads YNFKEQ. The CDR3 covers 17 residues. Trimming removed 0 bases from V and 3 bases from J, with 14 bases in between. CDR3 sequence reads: CASSQEGHRVDTGELFF. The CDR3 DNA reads TGTGCCAGCAGCCAAGAAGGGCACAGGGTAGACACCGGGGAGCTGTTTTTT.

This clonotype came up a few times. The CDR3 sequence is CASTAVPTGPYGYTF. In nucleotides, the CDR3 is TGTGCCAGTACCGCTGTCCCGACAGGGCCCTATGGCTACACCTTC. The chain couples TRBV19 to TRBJ1-2; TRBD1 matches 7 bases. CDR3 size: 15 residues. With 7 bases clipped from V and 4 bases from J, the junction kept 12 bases outside the gene matches. Germline lookup yields CDR1 LNHDA and CDR2 SQIVND (reference sequence).

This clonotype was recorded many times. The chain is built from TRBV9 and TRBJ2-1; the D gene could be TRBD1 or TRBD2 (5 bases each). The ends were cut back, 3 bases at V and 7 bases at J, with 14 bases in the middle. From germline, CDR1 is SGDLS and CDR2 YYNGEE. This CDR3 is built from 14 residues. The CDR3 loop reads CASSENTWGNEQFF. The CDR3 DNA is TGTGCCAGCAGCGAAAATACGTGGGGGAATGAGCAGTTCTTC.

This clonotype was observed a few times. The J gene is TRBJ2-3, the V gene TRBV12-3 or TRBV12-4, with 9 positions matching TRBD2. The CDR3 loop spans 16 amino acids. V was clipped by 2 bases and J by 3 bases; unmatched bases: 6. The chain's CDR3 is CASSLRAGGLTDTQYF. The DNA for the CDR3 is TGTGCCAGCAGTTTACGAGCGGGGGGTTTAACAGATACGCAGTATTTT.

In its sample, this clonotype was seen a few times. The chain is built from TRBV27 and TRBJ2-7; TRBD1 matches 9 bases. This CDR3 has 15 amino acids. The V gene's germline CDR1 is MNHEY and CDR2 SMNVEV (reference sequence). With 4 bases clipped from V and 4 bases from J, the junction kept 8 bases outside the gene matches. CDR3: CASSWGQGGGYEQYF. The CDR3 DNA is TGTGCCAGCAGTTGGGGACAGGGAGGGGGATACGAGCAGTACTTC.

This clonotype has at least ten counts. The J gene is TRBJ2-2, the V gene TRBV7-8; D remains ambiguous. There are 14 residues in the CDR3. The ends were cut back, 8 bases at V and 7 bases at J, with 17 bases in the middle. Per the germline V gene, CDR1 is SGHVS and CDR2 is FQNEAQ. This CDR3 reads CASADAGTNGELFF. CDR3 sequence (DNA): TGTGCCAGCGCAGACGCCGGAACTAACGGGGAGCTGTTTTTT.

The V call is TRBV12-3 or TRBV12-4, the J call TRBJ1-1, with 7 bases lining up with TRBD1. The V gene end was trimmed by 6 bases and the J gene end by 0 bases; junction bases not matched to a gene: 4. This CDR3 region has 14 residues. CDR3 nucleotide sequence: TGTGCCAGCAGAATGGGACAGATGAACACTGAAGCTTTCTTT. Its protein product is CASRMGQMNTEAFF.

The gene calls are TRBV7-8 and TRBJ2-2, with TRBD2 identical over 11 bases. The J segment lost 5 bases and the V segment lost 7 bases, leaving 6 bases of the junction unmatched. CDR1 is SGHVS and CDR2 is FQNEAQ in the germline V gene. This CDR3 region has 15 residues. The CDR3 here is CASTSGLAETGELFF. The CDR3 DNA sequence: TGTGCCAGCACCTCGGGACTAGCGGAGACCGGGGAGCTGTTTTTT.

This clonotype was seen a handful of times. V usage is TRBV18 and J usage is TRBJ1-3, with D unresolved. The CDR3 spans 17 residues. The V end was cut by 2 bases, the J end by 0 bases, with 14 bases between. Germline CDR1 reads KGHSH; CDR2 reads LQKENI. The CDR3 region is CASSPVRPQYSGNTIYF. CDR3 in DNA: TGTGCCAGCTCACCAGTACGTCCTCAATACTCTGGAAACACCATATATTTT.

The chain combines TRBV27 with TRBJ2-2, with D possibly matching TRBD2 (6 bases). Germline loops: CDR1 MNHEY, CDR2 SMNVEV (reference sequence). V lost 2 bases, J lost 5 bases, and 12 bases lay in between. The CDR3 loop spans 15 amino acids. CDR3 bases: TGTGCCAGCAGTTTACTCCTAGCGCCTACCGGGGAGCTGTTTTTT. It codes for CASSLLLAPTGELFF.

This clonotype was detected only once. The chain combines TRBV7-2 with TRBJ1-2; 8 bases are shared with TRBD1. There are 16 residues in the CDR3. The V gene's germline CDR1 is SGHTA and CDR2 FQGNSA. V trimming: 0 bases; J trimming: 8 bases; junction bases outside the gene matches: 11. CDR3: CASSLALHQGAQGYTF. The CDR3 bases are TGTGCCAGCAGCTTAGCTCTTCACCAGGGGGCGCAGGGCTACACCTTC.